This T cell receptor beta chain was found in a study of cytomegalovirus exposure and HLA in healthy donors. For the study at large: Unique TCRs numbering some 77 million, obtained from HLA-typed donors, made up an early data release. Study results and caveats: Being indistinguishable, some V segments were excluded, TRBV6-2 and TRBV6-3 among them. The authors later linked a missense DCLRE1C variant to TCR beta V- and J-gene trimming.

This clone occurred a few times. Its cognate antigen is unknown. Germline V gene lookup returns CDR1 SEHNR and CDR2 FQNEAQ (reference sequence). The V end lost 4 bases, the J end lost 1 base, and 10 bases lay between the germline ends. The CDR3 length is 14 residues. PCR amplification relied on 60 Vbeta primers (plus 13 Jbeta primers). Generated by immunoSEQ multiplex PCR, the TCRdb table keeps only in-frame clones and is missing some. Of 100,000 to 150,000 clones listed, roughly 75% were seen once; the top ten hold approximately 11%. V usage is TRBV7-9 and J usage is TRBJ1-1; D unresolved. Sequences were obtained from PBMCs. This receptor was obtained from a young man in good health and CMV-seropositive. The CDR3 coding sequence is TGTGCCAGCAGCTGGCAGAATTCGAACACTGAAGCTTTCTTT. This encodes CASSWQNSNTEAFF.